Listed below are T cell receptor beta chains from one sample, sequenced in a study of shared clonotypes between healthy human individuals. Sequencing was performed with immunoSEQ multiplex PCR; in TCRdb, only in-frame clones are kept and a portion is missing. In the table there are millions of clones, 85% to 95% of which are singletons. The sequenced material came from naive CD4+ T cells sorted from blood. These receptors were taken from a man aged 18 to 30 in good health. Each CDR3 is given with its conserved first and last residue. D genes are given only for firm matches. Size is omitted from some rows. Given values are once, few, many or a class for expanded clones.

d_call,j_call,clone_size,v_call,cdr3_aa,cdr3_nt
TRBD1,TRBJ1-6,-,TRBV5-1,CATSPGQANSPLHF,TGCGCCACTTCCCCGGGACAGGCTAATTCACCCCTCCACTTT
TRBD2,TRBJ2-7,-,TRBV10-3,CAISELAGASYEQYF,TGTGCCATCAGTGAGCTGGCGGGAGCTTCCTACGAGCAGTACTTC
-,TRBJ1-2,-,TRBV10-2,CATEQQRGYGYTF,TGCGCCACCGAACAACAACGCGGCTATGGCTACACCTTC
TRBD2,TRBJ2-3,-,TRBV7-8,CASSVQVAGLGTDTQYF,TGTGCCAGCAGCGTCCAGGTAGCGGGGCTAGGCACAGATACGCAGTATTTT
TRBD1,TRBJ2-1,-,TRBV18,CASSRGTGNPDEQFF,TGTGCCAGCTCACGCGGGACAGGGAATCCCGATGAGCAGTTCTTC
TRBD2,TRBJ2-1,-,TRBV30,CAWSVQRTSGGLNNEQFF,TGTGCCTGGAGTGTGCAGAGGACTAGCGGAGGGTTAAACAATGAGCAGTTCTTC
-,TRBJ2-1,-,TRBV5-1,CASSLGGTGSYNEQFF,TGCGCCAGCAGCTTGGGTGGGACCGGGTCCTACAATGAGCAGTTCTTC
-,TRBJ2-4,-,TRBV11-2,CASSLAAGLAKNIQYF,TGTGCCAGCAGCTTAGCGGCCGGACTAGCCAAAAACATTCAGTACTTC
TRBD1,TRBJ1-2,-,TRBV18,CASSPRQGENGYTF,TGTGCCAGCTCACCGAGACAGGGGGAAAATGGCTACACCTTC
-,TRBJ2-3,-,TRBV9,CASSAVGGEGTDTQYF,TGTGCCAGCAGCGCGGTGGGGGGCGAGGGCACAGATACGCAGTATTTT
-,TRBJ1-2,-,TRBV6-6,CASSLTRAADGYTF,TGTGCCAGCAGCTTGACCAGAGCTGCTGACGGCTACACCTTC
-,TRBJ2-7,-,TRBV7-9,CASSTNVQGSSYEQYF,TGTGCCAGCAGCACCAATGTCCAGGGGAGCTCCTACGAGCAGTACTTC
-,TRBJ1-1,-,TRBV11-2,CASSSGSVLNTEAFF,TGTGCCAGCAGCTCCGGGTCGGTCCTGAACACTGAAGCTTTCTTT
-,TRBJ2-5,-,TRBV27,CASSHYQETQYF,TGTGCCAGCAGTCACTACCAAGAGACCCAGTACTTC
-,TRBJ2-3,-,TRBV5-1,CASSFLQGGGTDTQYF,TGCGCCAGCAGCTTTTTACAGGGTGGTGGGACAGATACGCAGTATTTT
TRBD1,TRBJ2-7,-,TRBV9,CASSSRARGSGDEQYF,TGTGCCAGCAGCTCCAGGGCCAGGGGGAGTGGTGACGAGCAGTACTTC
-,TRBJ2-1,once,TRBV7-9,CASRLDSSYNEQFF,TGTGCCAGCAGACTCGACTCCTCCTACAATGAGCAGTTCTTC
-,TRBJ2-6,-,TRBV30,CAWSFGLAGANVLTF,TGTGCCTGGAGTTTTGGTTTAGCTGGGGCCAACGTCCTGACTTTC
-,TRBJ2-7,-,TRBV7-2,CASSFPTYDGQYF,TGTGCCAGCAGCTTTCCCACATACGACGGGCAGTACTTC
-,TRBJ1-1,few,TRBV28,CASSQGTEAFF,TGTGCCAGCAGTCAAGGCACTGAAGCTTTCTTT
-,TRBJ1-2,-,TRBV10-3,CAISPLLGGGSGYTF,TGTGCCATCAGTCCTCTCCTTGGGGGCGGGTCTGGCTACACCTTC
-,TRBJ1-1,-,TRBV10-2,CASNDSPNTEAFF,TGCGCCAGCAACGACAGCCCGAACACTGAAGCTTTCTTT
-,TRBJ2-5,-,TRBV28,CASSDRQLRYQETQYF,TGTGCCAGCAGTGATCGACAGCTCCGGTACCAAGAGACCCAGTACTTC
-,TRBJ2-3,once,TRBV7-2,CASSSSGVYTDTQYF,TGTGCCAGCAGCTCATCAGGAGTATACACAGATACGCAGTATTTT
TRBD1,TRBJ1-6,-,TRBV30,CAWSVDRGYSPLHF,TGTGCCTGGAGTGTAGACAGGGGGTATTCACCCCTCCACTTT
-,TRBJ2-7,-,TRBV7-9,CASSMDSSYEQYF,TGTGCCAGCAGCATGGACAGCTCCTACGAGCAGTACTTC
-,TRBJ2-2,-,TRBV30,CAWSTIQGRTGELFF,TGTGCCTGGAGTACTATCCAGGGGCGCACCGGGGAGCTGTTTTTT
TRBD2,TRBJ2-3,-,TRBV10-3,CAISPLAGATGDTQYF,TGTGCCATCAGCCCGCTAGCGGGAGCGACCGGAGATACGCAGTATTTT
TRBD2,TRBJ2-3,-,TRBV5-8,CASSLAGTSGGGDTQYF,TGTGCCAGCAGCTTGGCCGGCACTAGCGGGGGGGGAGATACGCAGTATTTT
TRBD2,TRBJ2-1,-,TRBV14,CASSLSSGSVEQFF,TGTGCCAGCAGCCTTTCTAGCGGGAGCGTTGAGCAGTTCTTC
TRBD1,TRBJ2-5,-,TRBV6-1,CASSEHRGLASAQYF,TGTGCCAGCAGTGAGCACAGGGGGCTAGCGTCCGCCCAGTACTTC
-,TRBJ2-3,-,TRBV27,CASSFAPTGGTDTQYF,TGTGCCAGCAGTTTCGCCCCGACTGGTGGCACAGATACGCAGTATTTT
TRBD1,TRBJ1-5,once,TRBV18,CASSPSDRGNQPQHF,TGTGCCAGCTCACCTTCGGACAGGGGCAATCAGCCCCAGCATTTT
TRBD1,TRBJ1-2,-,TRBV30,CAWEQPPGTDYGYTF,TGTGCCTGGGAACAACCTCCCGGGACAGACTATGGCTACACCTTC
TRBD2,TRBJ2-3,-,TRBV9,CASSVGLAGATLTDTQYF,TGTGCCAGCAGCGTCGGACTAGCGGGGGCGACACTCACAGATACGCAGTATTTT
TRBD1,TRBJ1-2,-,TRBV19,CASSPYGDSLNNYGYTF,TGTGCCAGTAGTCCATACGGGGACAGCCTTAATAACTATGGCTACACCTTC
-,TRBJ2-2,-,TRBV11-2,CASSSAWELFF,TGTGCCAGCAGCTCGGCCTGGGAGCTGTTTTTT
TRBD2,TRBJ2-5,-,TRBV5-1,CASSIGASGSEETQYF,TGCGCCAGCAGCATCGGGGCTAGCGGGAGTGAGGAGACCCAGTACTTC
TRBD1,TRBJ1-6,-,TRBV28,CASRGPGQGSSPLHF,TGTGCCAGCAGAGGGCCGGGACAGGGGAGTTCACCCCTCCACTTT
TRBD2,TRBJ2-3,-,TRBV11-2,CASSGLAGSWADTQYF,TGTGCCAGCAGCGGACTAGCGGGTTCATGGGCAGATACGCAGTATTTT
-,TRBJ1-2,-,TRBV19,CASELNGYTF,TGTGCCAGTGAACTAAATGGCTACACCTTC
TRBD2,TRBJ2-1,-,TRBV10-3,CAISTSGTSGNKKQFF,TGTGCCATCAGTACAAGCGGGACTAGCGGGAACAAGAAACAGTTCTTC
-,TRBJ2-2,-,TRBV7-6,CASSLLPKNTNTGELFF,TGTGCCAGCAGCTTACTCCCTAAGAATACGAACACCGGGGAGCTGTTTTTT
TRBD2,TRBJ2-3,-,TRBV10-3,CAISETILAGGTDTQYF,TGTGCCATCAGTGAGACTATACTAGCGGGAGGCACAGATACGCAGTATTTT
-,TRBJ2-3,-,TRBV4-3,CASSQDLGRGTDTQYF,TGCGCCAGCAGCCAAGATCTTGGCAGGGGCACAGATACGCAGTATTTT
TRBD1,TRBJ2-3,-,TRBV18,CASSPGTGNTDTQYF,TGTGCCAGCTCACCCGGGACAGGGAACACAGATACGCAGTATTTT
TRBD1,TRBJ2-6,-,TRBV5-1,CASSLASTGAFSGANVLTF,TGCGCCAGCAGCTTGGCATCGACAGGGGCGTTCTCTGGGGCCAACGTCCTGACTTTC
-,TRBJ1-2,-,TRBV30,CAWSNGRDGGYTF,TGTGCCTGGAGTAATGGGAGGGATGGAGGCTACACCTTC
TRBD2,TRBJ2-7,-,TRBV7-2,CASSLEASGYSYEQYF,TGTGCCAGCAGCTTAGAGGCTAGCGGGTATTCCTACGAGCAGTACTTC
-,TRBJ2-7,few,TRBV5-1,CASSFKDEQYF,TGCGCCAGCAGCTTTAAGGACGAGCAGTACTTC
TRBD2,TRBJ2-3,once,TRBV6-5,CASSPLAGGTDTQYF,TGTGCCAGCAGTCCACTAGCGGGGGGCACAGATACGCAGTATTTT
TRBD1,TRBJ2-3,-,TRBV5-1,CASSWDRGRDTQYF,TGCGCCAGCAGCTGGGACAGGGGGCGGGATACGCAGTATTTT
TRBD1,TRBJ1-2,-,TRBV6-5,CASRPGTGNYGYTF,TGTGCCAGCAGACCCGGGACAGGGAACTATGGCTACACCTTC
TRBD1,TRBJ2-3,-,TRBV30,CAWGQGTDTQYF,TGTGCCTGGGGACAGGGCACAGATACGCAGTATTTT
-,TRBJ1-2,-,TRBV19,CASSNRETNYGYTF,TGTGCCAGTAGTAACCGGGAAACTAACTATGGCTACACCTTC
TRBD1,TRBJ2-2,-,TRBV4-3,CASSDPGQGNTGELFF,TGCGCCAGCAGCGACCCGGGACAGGGAAACACCGGGGAGCTGTTTTTT
-,TRBJ1-3,few,TRBV7-9,CASSLESGNTIYF,TGTGCCAGCAGCTTAGAATCTGGAAACACCATATATTTT
TRBD1,TRBJ2-2,-,TRBV30,CAWIRDSALNTGELFF,TGTGCCTGGATCCGGGACAGCGCCCTGAACACCGGGGAGCTGTTTTTT
TRBD2,TRBJ2-5,-,TRBV5-6,CASSLRLAGRHQETQYF,TGTGCCAGCAGCTTACGACTAGCGGGTAGGCACCAAGAGACCCAGTACTTC